This TCR beta chain was found in a study of T cell repertoires in cytomegalovirus infection. TCRdb processed the reads anew with MiXCR; each CDR3 protein has one entry. The sample holds 350,000 to 450,000 distinct CDR3 sequences, over 15% seen once. CDR1 and CDR2 from the germline V gene are SEHNR and FQNEAQ (reference sequence). Between the trimmed V and J ends, which lost 1 base and 4 bases, there was a span of 5 bases. The CDR3 totals 13 residues. This clonotype was seen at least ten times. The sequenced sample was PBMCs. The genes are TRBV7-9 and TRBJ1-5; D not certain. The TCR was taken from a human donor in good health (CMV status not recorded). Some clones in this sample may be carry-over from other donors' samples. CDR3 residues: CASSLGENQPQHF. CDR3 DNA: TGTGCCAGCAGCTTAGGGGAAAATCAGCCCCAGCATTTT.